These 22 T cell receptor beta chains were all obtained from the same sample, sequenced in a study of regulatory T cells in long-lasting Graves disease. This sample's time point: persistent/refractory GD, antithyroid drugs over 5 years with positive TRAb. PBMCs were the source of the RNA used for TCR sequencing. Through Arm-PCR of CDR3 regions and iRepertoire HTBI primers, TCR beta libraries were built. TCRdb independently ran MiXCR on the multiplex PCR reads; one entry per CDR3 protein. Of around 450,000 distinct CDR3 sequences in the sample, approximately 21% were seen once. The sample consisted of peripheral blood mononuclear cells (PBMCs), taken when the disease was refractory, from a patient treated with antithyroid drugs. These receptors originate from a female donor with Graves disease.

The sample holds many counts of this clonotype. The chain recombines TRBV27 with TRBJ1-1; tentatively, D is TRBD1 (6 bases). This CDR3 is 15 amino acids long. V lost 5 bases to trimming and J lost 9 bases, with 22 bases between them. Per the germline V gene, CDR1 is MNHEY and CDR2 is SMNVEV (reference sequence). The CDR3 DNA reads TGTGCCAGCAGTATTATCCCGGGGGCTGGATCACAAGCTTTCTTT. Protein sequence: CASSIIPGAGSQAFF.

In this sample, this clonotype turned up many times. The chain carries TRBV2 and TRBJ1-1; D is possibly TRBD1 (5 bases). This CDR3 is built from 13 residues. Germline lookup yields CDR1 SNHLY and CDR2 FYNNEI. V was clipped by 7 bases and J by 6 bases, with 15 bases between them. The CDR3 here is CASKGNWGAEAFF. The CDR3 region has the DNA TGTGCCAGCAAGGGCAACTGGGGGGCTGAAGCTTTCTTT.

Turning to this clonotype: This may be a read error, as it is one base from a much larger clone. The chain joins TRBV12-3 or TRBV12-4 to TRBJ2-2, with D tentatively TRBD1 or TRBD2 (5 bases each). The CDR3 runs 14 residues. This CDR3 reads CASSYVGGTGALFF. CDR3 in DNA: TGTGCCAGCAGTTACGTGGGCGGCACCGGGGCGCTGTTTTTT.

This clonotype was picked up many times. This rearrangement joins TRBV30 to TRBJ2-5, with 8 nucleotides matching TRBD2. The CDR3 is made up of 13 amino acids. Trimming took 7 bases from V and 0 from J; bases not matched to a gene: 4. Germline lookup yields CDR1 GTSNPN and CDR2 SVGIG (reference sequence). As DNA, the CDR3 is TGTGCCTCCGGGACTAGGGACCAAGAGACCCAGTACTTC. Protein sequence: CASGTRDQETQYF.

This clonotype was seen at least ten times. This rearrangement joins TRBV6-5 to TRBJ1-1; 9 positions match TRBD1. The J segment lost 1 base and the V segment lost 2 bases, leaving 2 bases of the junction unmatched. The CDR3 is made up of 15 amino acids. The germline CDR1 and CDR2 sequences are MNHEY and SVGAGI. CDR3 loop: CASSYTGQGNTEAFF. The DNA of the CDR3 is TGTGCCAGCAGTTACACGGGACAGGGGAACACTGAAGCTTTCTTT.

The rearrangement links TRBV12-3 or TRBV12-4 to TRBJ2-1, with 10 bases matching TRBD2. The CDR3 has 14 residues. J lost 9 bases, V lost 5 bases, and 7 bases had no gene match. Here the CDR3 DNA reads TGTGCCAGCAGTCTACGTGCTAGCGGGGGTGAGCAGTTCTTC. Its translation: CASSLRASGGEQFF.

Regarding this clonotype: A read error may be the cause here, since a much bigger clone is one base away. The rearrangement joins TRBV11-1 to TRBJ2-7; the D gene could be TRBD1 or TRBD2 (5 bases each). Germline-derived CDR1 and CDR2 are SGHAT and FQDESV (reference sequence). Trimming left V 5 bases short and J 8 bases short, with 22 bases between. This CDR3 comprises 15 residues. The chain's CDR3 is CASSLDPGPNFKQYF. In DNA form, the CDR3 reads TGTGCCAGCAGCCTCGATCCGGGACCCAATTTTAAGCAGTACTTC.

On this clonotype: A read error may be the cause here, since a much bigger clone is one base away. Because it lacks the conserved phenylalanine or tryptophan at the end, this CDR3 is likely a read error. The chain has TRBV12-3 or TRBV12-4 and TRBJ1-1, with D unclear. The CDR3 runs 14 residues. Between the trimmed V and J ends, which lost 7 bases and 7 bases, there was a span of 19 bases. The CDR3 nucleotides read TGTGCCAGCACCTCCTTCGGGGAAAAGGATGAAGCTTTCTCT. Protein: CASTSFGEKDEAFS.

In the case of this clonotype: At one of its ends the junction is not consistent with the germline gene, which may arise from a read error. The CDR3 DNA follows: TGTGCCAGCAGTTACCGACCTACCGCGAACACCGGGGAGCTGCTTTTT. It is translated as CASSYRPTANTGELLF. This chain joins TRBV6-5 and TRBJ2-2; tentatively, D is TRBD2 (5 bases). CDR1 is MNHEY and CDR2 is SVGAGI in the germline V gene. CDR3 size: 16 residues.

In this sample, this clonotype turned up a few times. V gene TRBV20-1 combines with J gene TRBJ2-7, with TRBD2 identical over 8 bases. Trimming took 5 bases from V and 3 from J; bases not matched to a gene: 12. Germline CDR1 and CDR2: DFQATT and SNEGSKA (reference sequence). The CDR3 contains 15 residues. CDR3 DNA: TGCAGTGCTGTACACCCCAGGACTAGCCTCTACGAGCAGTACTTC. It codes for CSAVHPRTSLYEQYF.

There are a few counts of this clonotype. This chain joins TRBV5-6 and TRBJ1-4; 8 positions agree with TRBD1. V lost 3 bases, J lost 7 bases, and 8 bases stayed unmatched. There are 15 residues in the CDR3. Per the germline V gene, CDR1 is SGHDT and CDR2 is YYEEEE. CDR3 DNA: TGTGCCAGCAGCTCGGGGACAGGAGTGCGTGAAAAACTGTTTTTT. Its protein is CASSSGTGVREKLFF. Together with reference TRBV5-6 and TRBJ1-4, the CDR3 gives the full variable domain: DAGVTQSPTHLIKTRGQQVTLRCSPKSGHDTVSWYQQALGQGPQFIFQYYEEEERQRGNFPDRFSGHQFPNYSSELNVNALLLGDSALYLCASSSGTGVREKLFFGSGTQLSVL.

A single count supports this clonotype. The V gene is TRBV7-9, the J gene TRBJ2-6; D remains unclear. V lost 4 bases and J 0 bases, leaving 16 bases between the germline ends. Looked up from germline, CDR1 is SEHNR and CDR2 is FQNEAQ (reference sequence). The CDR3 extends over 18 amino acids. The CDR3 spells CASSSSSLLSSGANVLTF. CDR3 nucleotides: TGTGCCAGCAGCTCCAGCAGCTTACTCAGCTCTGGGGCCAACGTCCTGACTTTC. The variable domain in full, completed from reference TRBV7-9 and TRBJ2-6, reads DTGVSQNPRHKITKRGQNVTFRCDPISEHNRLYWYRQTLGQGPEFLTYFQNEAQLEKSRLLSDRFSAERPKGSFSTLEIQRTEQGDSAMYLCASSSSSLLSSGANVLTFGAGSRLTVL.

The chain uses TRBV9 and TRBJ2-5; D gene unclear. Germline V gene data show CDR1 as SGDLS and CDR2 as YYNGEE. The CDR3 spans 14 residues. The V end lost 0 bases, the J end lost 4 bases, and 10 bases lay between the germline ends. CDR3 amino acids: CASSVVGSGETQYF. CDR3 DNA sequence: TGTGCCAGCAGCGTAGTGGGCTCGGGAGAGACCCAGTACTTC. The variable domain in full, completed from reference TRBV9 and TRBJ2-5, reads DSGVTQTPKHLITATGQRVTLRCSPRSGDLSVYWYQQSLDQGLQFLIQYYNGEERAKGNILERFSAQQFPDLHSELNLSSLELGDSALYFCASSVVGSGETQYFGPGTRLLVL.

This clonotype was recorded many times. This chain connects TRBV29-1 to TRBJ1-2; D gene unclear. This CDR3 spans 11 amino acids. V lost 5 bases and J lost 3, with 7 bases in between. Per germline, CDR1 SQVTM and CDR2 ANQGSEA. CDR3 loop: CSVLRDYGYTF. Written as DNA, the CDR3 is TGCAGCGTTCTTAGGGACTATGGCTACACCTTC.

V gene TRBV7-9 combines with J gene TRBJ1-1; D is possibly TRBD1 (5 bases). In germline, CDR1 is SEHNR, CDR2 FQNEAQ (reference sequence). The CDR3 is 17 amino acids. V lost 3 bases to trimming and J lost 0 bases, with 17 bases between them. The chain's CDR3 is CASSLVAGNWVNTEAFF. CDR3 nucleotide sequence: TGTGCCAGCAGCTTGGTGGCAGGGAACTGGGTGAACACTGAAGCTTTCTTT.

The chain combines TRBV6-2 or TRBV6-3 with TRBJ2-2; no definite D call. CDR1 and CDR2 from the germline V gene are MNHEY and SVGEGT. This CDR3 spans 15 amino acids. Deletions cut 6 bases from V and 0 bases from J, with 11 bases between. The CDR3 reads CASRSYLANTGELFF. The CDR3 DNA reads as TGTGCCAGCAGAAGCTACTTGGCGAACACCGGGGAGCTGTTTTTT.

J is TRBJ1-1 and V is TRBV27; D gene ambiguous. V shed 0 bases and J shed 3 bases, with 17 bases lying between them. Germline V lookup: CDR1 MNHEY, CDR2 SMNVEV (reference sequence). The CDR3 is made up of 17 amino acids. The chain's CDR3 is CASSLSAGIGLDTEAFF. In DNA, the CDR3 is TGTGCCAGCAGTTTATCTGCAGGTATCGGTTTGGACACTGAAGCTTTCTTT.

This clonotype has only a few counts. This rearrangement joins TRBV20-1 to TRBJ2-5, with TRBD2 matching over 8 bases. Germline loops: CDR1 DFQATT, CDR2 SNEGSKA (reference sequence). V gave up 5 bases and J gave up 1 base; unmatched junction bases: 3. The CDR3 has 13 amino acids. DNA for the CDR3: TGCAGTGCTGGACGGGGGGGCCAAGAGACCCAGTACTTC. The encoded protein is CSAGRGGQETQYF.

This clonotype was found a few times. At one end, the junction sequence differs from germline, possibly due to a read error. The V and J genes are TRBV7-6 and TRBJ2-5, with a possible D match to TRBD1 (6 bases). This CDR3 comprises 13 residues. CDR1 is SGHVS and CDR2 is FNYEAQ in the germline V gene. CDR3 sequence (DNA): TGTGCCAGCAGCCCTACAGGGCAAGAGACCCGGTACTTC. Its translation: CASSPTGQETRYF.

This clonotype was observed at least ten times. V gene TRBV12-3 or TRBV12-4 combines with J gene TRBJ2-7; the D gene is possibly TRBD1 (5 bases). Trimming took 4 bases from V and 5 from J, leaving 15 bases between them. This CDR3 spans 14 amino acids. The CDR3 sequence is CASSYHHGANEQYF. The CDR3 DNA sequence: TGTGCCAGCAGTTACCACCATGGGGCAAACGAGCAGTACTTC.

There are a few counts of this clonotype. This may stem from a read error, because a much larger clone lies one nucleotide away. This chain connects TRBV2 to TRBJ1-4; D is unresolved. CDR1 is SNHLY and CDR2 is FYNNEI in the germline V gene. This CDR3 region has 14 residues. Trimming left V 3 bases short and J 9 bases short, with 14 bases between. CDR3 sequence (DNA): TGTGCCAGCAGTGAGCAGGAGGCGATGAAAAAACTGTTTTTT. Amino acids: CASSEQEAMKKLFF.

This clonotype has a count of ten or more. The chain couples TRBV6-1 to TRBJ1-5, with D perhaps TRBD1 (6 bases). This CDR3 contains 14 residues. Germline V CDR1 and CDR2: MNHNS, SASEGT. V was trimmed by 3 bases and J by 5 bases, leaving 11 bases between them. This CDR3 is CASSDNRDDQPQHF. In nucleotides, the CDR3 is TGTGCCAGCAGTGACAACAGGGACGATCAGCCCCAGCATTTT.